The entry below describes one T cell receptor (beta chain). This sample is drawn from a study of T cell responses to AZD1222 COVID-19 vaccine. The V gene lost 8 bases and the J gene lost 4 bases, with 14 bases spanning the gap. The CDR3 covers 13 residues. Per germline, CDR1 MDHEN and CDR2 SYDVKM. TCRdb's table, derived via immunoSEQ multiplex PCR, lists solely in-frame clones and lacks some. The sample lists roughly 150,000 clones; around 90% were seen once. The material sequenced was peripheral blood, taken on day 0 of AZD1222 vaccination. The source of this sequence is an adult in good health. The chain uses TRBV28 and TRBJ1-2, with D hard to call. The CDR3 sequence: CASERTGSYGYTF. For the CDR3, the DNA is TGTGCCAGCGAGAGGACGGGATCCTATGGCTACACCTTC.